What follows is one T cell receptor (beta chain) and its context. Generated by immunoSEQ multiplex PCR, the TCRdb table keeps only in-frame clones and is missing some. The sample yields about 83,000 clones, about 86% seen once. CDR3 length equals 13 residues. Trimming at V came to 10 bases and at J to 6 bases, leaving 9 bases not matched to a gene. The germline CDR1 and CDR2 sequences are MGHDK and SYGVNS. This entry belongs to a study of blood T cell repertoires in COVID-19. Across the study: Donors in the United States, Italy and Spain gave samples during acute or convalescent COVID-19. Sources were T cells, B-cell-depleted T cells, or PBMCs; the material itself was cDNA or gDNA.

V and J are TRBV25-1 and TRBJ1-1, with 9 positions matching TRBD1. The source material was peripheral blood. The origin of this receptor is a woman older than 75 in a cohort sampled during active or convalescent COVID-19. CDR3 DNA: TGTGCCACCCTACAGGGGGCTGTGTCTGAAGCTTTCTTT. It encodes CATLQGAVSEAFF. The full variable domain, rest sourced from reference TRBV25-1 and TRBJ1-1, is EADIYQTPRYLVIGTGKKITLECSQTMGHDKMYWYQQDPGMELHLIHYSYGVNSTEKGDLSSESTVSRIRTEHFPLTLESARPSHTSQYLCATLQGAVSEAFFGQGTRLTVV.